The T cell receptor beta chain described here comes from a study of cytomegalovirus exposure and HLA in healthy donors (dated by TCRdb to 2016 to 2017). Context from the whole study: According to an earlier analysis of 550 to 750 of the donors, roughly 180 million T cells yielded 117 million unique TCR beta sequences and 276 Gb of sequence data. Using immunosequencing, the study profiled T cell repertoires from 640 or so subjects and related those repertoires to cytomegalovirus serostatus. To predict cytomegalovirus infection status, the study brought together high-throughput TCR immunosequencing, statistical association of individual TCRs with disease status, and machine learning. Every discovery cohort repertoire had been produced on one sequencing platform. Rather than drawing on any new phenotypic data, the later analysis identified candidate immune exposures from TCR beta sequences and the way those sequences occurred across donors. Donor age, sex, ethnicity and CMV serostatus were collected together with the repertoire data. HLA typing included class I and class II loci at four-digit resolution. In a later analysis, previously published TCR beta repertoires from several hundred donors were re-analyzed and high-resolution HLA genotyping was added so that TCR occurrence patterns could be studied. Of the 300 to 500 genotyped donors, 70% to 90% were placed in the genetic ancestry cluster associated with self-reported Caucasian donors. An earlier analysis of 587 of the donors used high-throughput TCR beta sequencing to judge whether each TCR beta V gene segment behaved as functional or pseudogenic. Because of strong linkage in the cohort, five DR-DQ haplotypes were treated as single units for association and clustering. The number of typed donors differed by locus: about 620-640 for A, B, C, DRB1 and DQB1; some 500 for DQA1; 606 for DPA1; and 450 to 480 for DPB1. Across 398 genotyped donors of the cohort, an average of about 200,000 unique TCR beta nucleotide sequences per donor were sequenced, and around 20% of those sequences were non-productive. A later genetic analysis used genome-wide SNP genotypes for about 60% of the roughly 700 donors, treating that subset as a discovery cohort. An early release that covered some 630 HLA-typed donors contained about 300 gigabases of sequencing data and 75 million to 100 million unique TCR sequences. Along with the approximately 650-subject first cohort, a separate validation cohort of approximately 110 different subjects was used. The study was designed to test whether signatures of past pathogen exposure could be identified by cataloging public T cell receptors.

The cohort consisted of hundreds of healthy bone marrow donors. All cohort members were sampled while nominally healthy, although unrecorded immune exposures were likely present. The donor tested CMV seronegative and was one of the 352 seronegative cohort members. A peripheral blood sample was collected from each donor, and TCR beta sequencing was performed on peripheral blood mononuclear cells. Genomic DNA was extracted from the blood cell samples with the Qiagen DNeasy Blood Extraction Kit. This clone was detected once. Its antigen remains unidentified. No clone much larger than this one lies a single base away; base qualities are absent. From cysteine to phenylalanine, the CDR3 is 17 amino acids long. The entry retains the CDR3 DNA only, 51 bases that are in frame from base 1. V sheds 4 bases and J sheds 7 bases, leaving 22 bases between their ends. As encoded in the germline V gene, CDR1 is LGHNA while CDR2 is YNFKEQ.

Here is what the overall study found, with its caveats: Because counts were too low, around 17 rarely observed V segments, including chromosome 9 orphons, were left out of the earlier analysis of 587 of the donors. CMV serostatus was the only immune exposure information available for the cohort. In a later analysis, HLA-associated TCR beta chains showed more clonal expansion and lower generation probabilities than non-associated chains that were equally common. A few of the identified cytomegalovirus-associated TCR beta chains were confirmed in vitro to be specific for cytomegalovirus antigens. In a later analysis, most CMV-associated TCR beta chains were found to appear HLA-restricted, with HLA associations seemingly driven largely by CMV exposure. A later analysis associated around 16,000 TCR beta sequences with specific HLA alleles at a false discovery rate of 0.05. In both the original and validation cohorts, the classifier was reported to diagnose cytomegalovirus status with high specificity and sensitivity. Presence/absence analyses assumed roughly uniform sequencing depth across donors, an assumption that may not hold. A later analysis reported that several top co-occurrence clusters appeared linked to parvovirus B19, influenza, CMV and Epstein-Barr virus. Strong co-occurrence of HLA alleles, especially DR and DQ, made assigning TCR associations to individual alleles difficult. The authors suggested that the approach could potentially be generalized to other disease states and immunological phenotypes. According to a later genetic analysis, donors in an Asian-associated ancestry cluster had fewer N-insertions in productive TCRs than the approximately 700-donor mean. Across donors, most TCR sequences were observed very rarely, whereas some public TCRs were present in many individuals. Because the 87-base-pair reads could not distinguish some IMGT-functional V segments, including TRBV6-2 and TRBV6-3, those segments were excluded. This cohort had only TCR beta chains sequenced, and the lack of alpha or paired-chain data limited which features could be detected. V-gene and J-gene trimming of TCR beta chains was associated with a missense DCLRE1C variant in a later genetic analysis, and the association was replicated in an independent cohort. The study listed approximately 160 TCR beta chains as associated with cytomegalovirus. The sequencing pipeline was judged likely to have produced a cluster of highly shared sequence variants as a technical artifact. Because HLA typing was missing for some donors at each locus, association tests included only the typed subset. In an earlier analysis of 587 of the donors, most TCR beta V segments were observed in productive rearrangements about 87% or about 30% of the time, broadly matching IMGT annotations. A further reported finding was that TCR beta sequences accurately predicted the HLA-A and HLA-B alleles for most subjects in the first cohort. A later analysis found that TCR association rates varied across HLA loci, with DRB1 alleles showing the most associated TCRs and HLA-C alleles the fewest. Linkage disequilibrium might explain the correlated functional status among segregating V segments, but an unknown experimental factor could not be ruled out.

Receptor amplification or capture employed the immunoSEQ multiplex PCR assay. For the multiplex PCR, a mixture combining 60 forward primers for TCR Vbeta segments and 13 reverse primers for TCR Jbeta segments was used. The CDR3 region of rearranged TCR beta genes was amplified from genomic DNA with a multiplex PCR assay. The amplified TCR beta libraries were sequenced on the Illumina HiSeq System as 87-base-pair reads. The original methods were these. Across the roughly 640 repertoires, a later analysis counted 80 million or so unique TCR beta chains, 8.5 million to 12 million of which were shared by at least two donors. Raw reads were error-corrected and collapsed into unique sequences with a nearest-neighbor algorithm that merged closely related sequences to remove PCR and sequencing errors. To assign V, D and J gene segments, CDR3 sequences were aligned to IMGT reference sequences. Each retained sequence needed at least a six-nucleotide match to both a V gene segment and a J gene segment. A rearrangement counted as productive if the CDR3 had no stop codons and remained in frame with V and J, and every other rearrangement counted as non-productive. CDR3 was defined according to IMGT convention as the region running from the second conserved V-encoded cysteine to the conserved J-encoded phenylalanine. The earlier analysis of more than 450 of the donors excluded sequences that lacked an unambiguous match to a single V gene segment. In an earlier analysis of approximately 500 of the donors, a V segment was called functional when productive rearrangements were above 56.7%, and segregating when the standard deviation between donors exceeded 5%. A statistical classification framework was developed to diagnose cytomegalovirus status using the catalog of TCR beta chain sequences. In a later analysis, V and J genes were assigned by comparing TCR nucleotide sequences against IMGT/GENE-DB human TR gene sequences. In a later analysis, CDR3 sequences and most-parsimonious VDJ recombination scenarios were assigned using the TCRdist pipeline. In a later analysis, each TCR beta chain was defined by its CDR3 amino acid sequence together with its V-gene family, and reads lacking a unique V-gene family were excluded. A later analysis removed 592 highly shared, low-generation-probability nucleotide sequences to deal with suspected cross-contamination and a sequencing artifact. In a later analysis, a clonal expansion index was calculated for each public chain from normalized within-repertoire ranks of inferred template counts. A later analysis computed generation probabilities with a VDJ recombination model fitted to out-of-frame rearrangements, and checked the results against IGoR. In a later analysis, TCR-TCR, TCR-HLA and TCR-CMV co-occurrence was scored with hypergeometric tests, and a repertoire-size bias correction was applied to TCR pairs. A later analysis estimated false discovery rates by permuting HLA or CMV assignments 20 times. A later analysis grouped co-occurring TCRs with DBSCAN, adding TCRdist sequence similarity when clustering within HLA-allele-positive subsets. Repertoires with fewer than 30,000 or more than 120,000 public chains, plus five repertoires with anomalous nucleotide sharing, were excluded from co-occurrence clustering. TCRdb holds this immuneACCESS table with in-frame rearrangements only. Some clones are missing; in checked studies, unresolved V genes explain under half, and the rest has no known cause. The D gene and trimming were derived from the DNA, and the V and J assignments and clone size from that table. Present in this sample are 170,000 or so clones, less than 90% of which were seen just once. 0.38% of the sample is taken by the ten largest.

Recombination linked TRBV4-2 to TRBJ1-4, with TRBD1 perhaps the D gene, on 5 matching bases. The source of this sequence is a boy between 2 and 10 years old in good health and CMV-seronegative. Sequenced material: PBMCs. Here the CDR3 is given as CASSPRREPGGSEKLFF. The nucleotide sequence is TGTGCCAGCAGCCCTCGTCGGGAACCGGGGGGAAGTGAAAAACTGTTTTTT.